Each of the 26 T cell receptor beta chains below was sequenced from the same sample in a study of T cell responses to AZD1222 COVID-19 vaccine. The data were produced by immunoSEQ multiplex PCR, yet TCRdb's version contains in-frame clones alone and is incomplete. In the table there are 60,000 to 100,000 clones, approximately 90% of which are singletons. Sequenced material: peripheral blood, taken on day 0 of AZD1222 vaccination. Source of these receptors: an adult in good health.

The chain recombines TRBV11-2 with TRBJ1-5; D unclear. Germline CDR1 SGHAT, CDR2 FQNNGV. V lost 5 bases and J 0 bases, leaving 11 bases between the germline ends. The CDR3 totals 15 residues. The CDR3 DNA reads TGTGCCAGCAGCCAAAACGGGCTTAGCAATCAGCCCCAGCATTTT. This sequence encodes CASSQNGLSNQPQHF. The whole variable domain, remainder taken from reference TRBV11-2 and TRBJ1-5, is EAGVAQSPRYKIIEKRQSVAFWCNPISGHATLYWYQQILGQGPKLLIQFQNNGVVDDSQLPKDRFSAERLKGVDSTLKIQPAKLEDSAVYLCASSQNGLSNQPQHFGDGTRLSIL.

In its sample, this clone was seen a few times. The chain has TRBV5-8 and TRBJ2-7, with D perhaps TRBD1 (6 bases). Deletions cut 7 bases from V and 1 base from J, with 12 bases between. CDR3 length: 13 amino acids. From germline, CDR1 is SGHTS and CDR2 YDEGEE. The CDR3 spells CASRPRGSYEQYF. The CDR3 DNA reads as TGTGCCAGCCGCCCAAGGGGGTCCTACGAGCAGTACTTC.

In its sample, this clone was seen once. The chain couples TRBV6-5 to TRBJ1-2; D gene unclear. This CDR3 has 16 amino acids. Germline V gene sequence: CDR1 MNHEY, CDR2 SVGAGI. Trimming shortened V by 0 bases and J by 4 bases, and 15 bases separated the two germline ends. The CDR3 loop is CASSYSMAPEGYGYTF. CDR3 sequence (DNA): TGTGCCAGCAGTTACTCGATGGCCCCCGAGGGCTATGGCTACACCTTC.

The chain couples TRBV6-2 or TRBV6-3 to TRBJ1-1; D is undetermined. From germline, CDR1 is MNHEY and CDR2 SVGEGT. Trimming stripped 0 bases from V and 1 base from J, with 9 bases between. CDR3 length: 15 residues. As DNA, the CDR3 is TGTGCCAGCAGTTACTCGGAACACCAGAACACTGAAGCTTTCTTT. Translation gives CASSYSEHQNTEAFF.

This sequence joins TRBV29-1 and TRBJ1-2; D gene ambiguous. Germline CDR1 is SQVTM and CDR2 is ANQGSEA. The ends were cut back, 6 bases at V and 2 bases at J, with 7 bases in the middle. CDR3 length: 11 amino acids. CDR3 nucleotide sequence: TGCAGCGTCGGACTCAACTATGGCTACACCTTC. Translating it yields CSVGLNYGYTF. Full variable domain (missing parts from reference TRBV29-1 and TRBJ1-2): SAVISQKPSRDICQRGTSLTIQCQVDSQVTMMFWYRQQPGQSLTLIATANQGSEATYESGFVIDKFPISRPNLTFSTLTVSNMSPEDSSIYLCSVGLNYGYTFGSGTRLTVV.

The rearrangement links TRBV11-1 to TRBJ2-1, with D uncertain. There are 14 residues in the CDR3. V was pared by 4 bases and J by 4 bases, with 11 bases between. The germline V gene has CDR1 SGHAT and CDR2 FQDESV (reference sequence). The CDR3 DNA reads as TGTGCCAGCAGCTCGGATGTTAGGTACAATGAGCAGTTCTTC. Its translation: CASSSDVRYNEQFF.

V and J are TRBV28 and TRBJ1-5; D unresolved. The germline V and J ends were trimmed by 3 bases and 3 bases, with 12 bases remaining between them. CDR1 MDHEN and CDR2 SYDVKM come from the germline V gene. This CDR3 has 15 residues. The CDR3 spells CASSFVGQDNQPQHF. CDR3 sequence (DNA): TGTGCCAGCAGTTTTGTTGGGCAGGACAATCAGCCCCAGCATTTT. Full variable domain (outside the CDR3, taken from reference TRBV28 and TRBJ1-5): DVKVTQSSRYLVKRTGEKVFLECVQDMDHENMFWYRQDPGLGLRLIYFSYDVKMKEKGDIPEGYSVSREKKERFSLILESASTNQTSMYLCASSFVGQDNQPQHFGDGTRLSIL.

A note on this clone: Other DNA sequences in the same sample also yield this CDR3. V is TRBV19 and J is TRBJ1-1, with D unresolved. V was clipped by 5 bases and J by 11 bases, with 15 bases between them. CDR3 length equals 12 residues. Germline loops: CDR1 LNHDA, CDR2 SQIVND (reference sequence). CDR3 amino acids: CASSARTRSAFF. The CDR3 DNA reads as TGTGCCAGTAGTGCCAGAACCCGTAGTGCTTTCTTT.

The chain links TRBV28 to TRBJ1-6; the D gene is possibly TRBD1 (5 bases). Trimming took off 2 bases at V and 8 bases at J, with 13 bases between the two ends. The length of the CDR3 is 15 residues. Germline V gene sequence: CDR1 MDHEN, CDR2 SYDVKM. The CDR3 coding sequence is TGTGCCAGCAGTTTAGTTGGGAAGGGGCATTCACCCCTCCACTTT. Translation: CASSLVGKGHSPLHF.

On this clone itself: Additional DNA sequences in this sample encode the identical CDR3. The chain couples TRBV18 to TRBJ2-3; 9 bases are shared with TRBD2. Per germline, CDR1 KGHSH and CDR2 LQKENI. The CDR3 spans 14 residues. J gave up 3 bases and V 2 bases, and 0 bases lay outside the gene matches. This CDR3 reads CASSPGLATDTQYF. CDR3 bases: TGTGCCAGCTCACCAGGACTAGCGACAGATACGCAGTATTTT.

This rearrangement joins TRBV10-3 to TRBJ1-6; D unresolved. V was cut by 10 bases and J by 9 bases, with 16 bases left in between. The germline V gene encodes CDR1 ENHRY and CDR2 SYGVKD. There are 13 residues in the CDR3. The DNA of the CDR3 is TGTGCCACCCCCCGGGGTGGCTCTTCACCCCTCCACTTT. This encodes CATPRGGSSPLHF.

In its sample, this clone was seen once. The gene calls are TRBV5-1 and TRBJ1-1; 7 bases line up with TRBD1. V lost 3 bases, J lost 4 bases, and 9 bases stayed unmatched. The CDR3 is 15 residues long. Germline-derived CDR1 and CDR2 are SGHRS and YFSETQ. The CDR3 region is CASSSPGQLLTEAFF. The CDR3 bases are TGCGCCAGCAGCTCCCCGGGACAGCTACTCACTGAAGCTTTCTTT.

This clone was picked up one time. The chain combines TRBV7-3 with TRBJ2-1, with 8 bases lining up with TRBD2. The CDR3 contains 13 residues. Germline trimming cut 6 bases from V and 12 bases from J; bases unmatched to any gene: 10. CDR1 SGHTA and CDR2 FQGTGA come from the germline V gene. The CDR3 DNA is TGTGCCAGCAGTCCCCGACGGGAGGGTGTGCAGTTCTTC. Amino acids: CASSPRREGVQFF.

The chain is built from TRBV7-3 and TRBJ1-1; D perhaps matches TRBD1 (5 bases). The V gene's germline CDR1 is SGHTA and CDR2 FQGTGA. Trimming removed 4 bases at V and 5 bases at J, with 14 bases between. There are 14 residues in the CDR3. CDR3 sequence (DNA): TGTGCCAGCAGCTCTACTGGTGGGGGGACTGAAGCTTTCTTT. This sequence encodes CASSSTGGGTEAFF.

The chain couples TRBV4-1 to TRBJ2-3; perhaps TRBD2 as D (6 bases). CDR3 size: 17 residues. Germline CDR1 MGHRA, CDR2 YSYEKL. Trimming removed 0 bases from V and 0 bases from J, with 13 bases in between. CDR3 bases: TGCGCCAGCAGCCAAGATCCGAATAGCGGTAGCACAGATACGCAGTATTTT. Protein product: CASSQDPNSGSTDTQYF.

The chain has TRBV9 and TRBJ1-1; D uncertain. The CDR3 has 13 amino acids. The germline V and J ends were trimmed by 3 bases and 0 bases, with 6 bases remaining between them. CDR1 and CDR2 (germline): SGDLS, YYNGEE. The CDR3 spells CASSAGMNTEAFF. In nucleotides, the CDR3 is TGTGCCAGCAGCGCTGGGATGAACACTGAAGCTTTCTTT.

V is TRBV5-6 and J is TRBJ2-5; TRBD1 matches 9 bases. V lost 2 bases and J lost 4; bases outside the gene matches: 6. Germline CDR1 SGHDT, CDR2 YYEEEE. The CDR3 has 15 residues. The CDR3 sequence is CASSLGTGTGETQYF. CDR3 sequence (DNA): TGTGCCAGCAGCTTAGGGACAGGGACGGGAGAGACCCAGTACTTC. The whole variable domain, remainder taken from reference TRBV5-6 and TRBJ2-5, is DAGVTQSPTHLIKTRGQQVTLRCSPKSGHDTVSWYQQALGQGPQFIFQYYEEEERQRGNFPDRFSGHQFPNYSSELNVNALLLGDSALYLCASSLGTGTGETQYFGPGTRLLVL.

This chain connects TRBV11-3 to TRBJ2-7, with D uncertain. V lost 0 bases and J 8 bases, leaving 17 bases between the germline ends. The CDR3 runs 15 residues. CDR1 is SGHNT, CDR2 YENEEA, per germline. The CDR3 here is CASSLDPDPPMKQYF. The CDR3 DNA sequence: TGTGCCAGCAGCTTAGATCCCGATCCCCCCATGAAGCAGTACTTC.

The CDR3 nucleotides read TGTGCCAGTAGAATCTTTCCGACAGAGAACACTGAAGCTTTCTTT. It is translated as CASRIFPTENTEAFF. The chain links TRBV19 to TRBJ1-1, with D possibly TRBD1 on 5 matching bases. This CDR3 is built from 15 residues. From germline, CDR1 is LNHDA and CDR2 SQIVND (reference sequence). V was clipped by 6 bases and J by 1 base, with 15 bases between them.

The CDR3 sequence: CASSGRDQPQHF. CDR3 DNA: TGCGCCAGCAGTGGCCGTGATCAGCCCCAGCATTTT. The J gene is TRBJ1-5, the V gene TRBV10-2; D is unresolved. Germline V CDR1 and CDR2: WSHSY, SAAADI. This CDR3 has 12 amino acids. V lost 4 bases to trimming and J lost 5 bases, with 6 bases between them.

For the CDR3, the DNA is TGTGCCAGCAGCGTCGGACAGGGAGGTCAGACCCAGTACTTC. This gives the protein CASSVGQGGQTQYF. The chain uses TRBV7-9 and TRBJ2-5; TRBD1 matches at 8 bases. The CDR3 length is 14 residues. V was pared by 5 bases and J by 6 bases, with 8 bases of the junction left unmatched. CDR1 and CDR2 (germline): SEHNR, FQNEAQ (reference sequence).

This clone was found a few times. The V call is TRBV5-1, the J call TRBJ1-4, with 11 bases aligning to TRBD1. Germline values: CDR1 SGHRS, CDR2 YFSETQ. V lost 4 bases to trimming and J lost 7 bases; unmatched junction nucleotides: 3. The CDR3 consists of 14 residues. The CDR3 here is CASSLGQGAEKLFF. CDR3 nucleotides: TGCGCCAGCAGCCTCGGACAGGGGGCTGAAAAACTGTTTTTT.

V usage is TRBV11-3 and J usage is TRBJ2-7; the match to TRBD1 covers 10 bases. CDR1 is SGHNT, CDR2 YENEEA, per germline. Trimming removed 3 bases from V and 6 bases from J; junction bases left unmatched: 5. This CDR3 is built from 14 residues. Here the CDR3 reads CASSLGQGLSEQYF. CDR3 nucleotides: TGTGCCAGCAGCTTGGGACAGGGGTTATCCGAGCAGTACTTC.

The chain links TRBV4-1 to TRBJ1-1, with 7 nucleotides matching TRBD1. After removal of 2 bases from V and 0 bases from J, the junction contained 6 bases not matched to a gene. CDR1 and CDR2 from the germline V gene are MGHRA and YSYEKL. CDR3 size: 16 residues. In DNA form, the CDR3 reads TGCGCCAGCAGCCAACCAACAGGGGCTATGAACACTGAAGCTTTCTTT. Encoded protein: CASSQPTGAMNTEAFF.

The table lists this clone with a count of one. The J gene is TRBJ2-5, the V gene TRBV5-1; the D gene is possibly TRBD1 (5 bases). This CDR3 is 15 amino acids long. Trimming shortened V by 0 bases and J by 1 base, and 10 bases separated the two germline ends. CDR1 SGHRS and CDR2 YFSETQ come from the germline V gene. The CDR3 DNA sequence: TGCGCCAGCAGCTTGGCCTATGGGGCCCAAGAGACCCAGTACTTC. It encodes CASSLAYGAQETQYF.

This clone was observed a handful of times. The rearrangement uses TRBV5-8 and TRBJ1-2; weak D call: TRBD1 (5 bases). Trimming shortened V by 5 bases and J by 11 bases, and 13 bases separated the two germline ends. The germline gives CDR1 SGHTS, CDR2 YDEGEE. The CDR3 loop spans 11 amino acids. CDR3 loop: CASRRDSLYTF. The CDR3 DNA reads TGTGCCAGCAGACGAGACAGCCTATACACCTTC.